The TCR beta chain under discussion was sequenced for a study of blood T cell repertoires in COVID-19. Only in-frame clones appear in the TCRdb table, and some are missing; sequencing was by immunoSEQ multiplex PCR. This table has about 280,000 clones, roughly nine tenths appearing once. The CDR3 totals 13 residues. Germline CDR1 MGHRA, CDR2 YSYEKL. Between the trimmed V and J ends, which lost 10 bases and 11 bases, there was a span of 23 bases. Participants' reported clinical history set cohort assignment. The sample consisted of PBMCs or T cells enriched from blood (not recorded which). The chain uses TRBV4-1 and TRBJ1-1, with D tentatively TRBD1 (6 bases). This receptor was taken from a woman in her fifties or sixties who had recovered from COVID-19. The CDR3 coding sequence is TGCGCCACACAGGGTCTCGGCTCGGGAGGGGCTTTCTTT. It is translated as CATQGLGSGGAFF.